A selection of T cell receptor beta chains follows, all from one sample in a study of blood T cell repertoires in COVID-19. Produced via immunoSEQ multiplex PCR; TCRdb's table is partial and in-frame only. The repertoire holds tens of thousands of clones, with around 87% as singletons. Specimen: peripheral blood. The origin of the receptors is a human donor with acute or convalescent COVID-19. The donor label of this sample is uncertain. Each CDR3 is given with its conserved first and last residue. The D gene is left open where the match is weak. Rows give clone size only sometimes, using once, few, many, or a class for an expanded clone.

D gene,clone size,J gene,V gene,CDR3 protein,CDR3 DNA
TRBD2,NA,TRBJ2-2,TRBV12-5,CASVSLAGGTGELFF,TGTGCTAGTGTTTCCCTAGCGGGGGGCACCGGGGAGCTGTTTTTT
TRBD2,NA,TRBJ2-3,TRBV5-1,CASSLILAGETDTQYF,TGCGCCAGCAGCTTGATACTAGCGGGGGAGACAGATACGCAGTATTTT
NA,NA,TRBJ2-7,TRBV21-1,CASSKEVGEGQGGAKSYEQYF,TGTGCCAGCAGCAAAGAGGTCGGTGAGGGACAGGGGGGAGCCAAGTCCTACGAGCAGTACTTC
NA,NA,TRBJ2-3,TRBV11-1,CASSLGRRGFRDTQYF,TGTGCCAGCAGCTTAGGGAGGAGAGGGTTCAGGGATACGCAGTATTTT
TRBD1,NA,TRBJ1-5,TRBV7-9,CASSLGTESQPQHF,TGTGCCAGCAGCCTCGGGACAGAGAGTCAGCCCCAGCATTTT
TRBD2,NA,TRBJ2-1,TRBV30,CAWSVLAGGDEQFF,TGTGCCTGGAGTGTTCTAGCGGGAGGCGATGAGCAGTTCTTC
NA,NA,TRBJ1-5,TRBV6-1,CASSEDLQRFNQPQHF,TGTGCCAGCAGTGAAGATTTACAGCGGTTCAATCAGCCCCAGCATTTT
TRBD2,NA,TRBJ2-2,TRBV29-1,CSVAAGMTGELFF,TGCAGCGTGGCAGCGGGGATGACCGGGGAGCTGTTTTTT
NA,medium-sized,TRBJ2-6,TRBV5-4,CASSFSRGSSGANVLTF,TGTGCCAGCAGCTTCTCCCGGGGAAGCTCTGGGGCCAACGTCCTGACTTTC
NA,NA,TRBJ2-7,TRBV15,CATSRGDSFNYEQYF,TGTGCCACCAGCAGAGGAGACAGCTTTAACTACGAGCAGTACTTC
NA,NA,TRBJ2-7,TRBV19,CASSIEGTFYEQYF,TGTGCCAGTAGTATTGAGGGGACTTTTTACGAGCAGTACTTC
TRBD1,NA,TRBJ1-3,TRBV6-5,CASSSPGQGKDTIYF,TGTGCCAGCAGTTCCCCGGGACAGGGGAAGGACACCATATATTTT
TRBD2,NA,TRBJ2-1,TRBV7-3,CASSPGLAGGRGIYNEQFF,TGTGCCAGCAGCCCCGGACTAGCGGGGGGCCGGGGAATCTACAATGAGCAGTTCTTC
TRBD2,NA,TRBJ2-5,TRBV30,CAWSGGLAAQETQYF,TGTGCCTGGAGTGGAGGACTAGCGGCCCAAGAGACCCAGTACTTC
NA,NA,TRBJ2-7,TRBV10-1,CASSRDSRTGEQYF,TGCGCCAGCAGTCGGGACTCTAGAACGGGCGAGCAGTACTTC
NA,NA,TRBJ2-5,TRBV7-2,CASSYSGRSETQYF,TGTGCCAGCAGCTACTCAGGGAGGTCAGAGACCCAGTACTTC
NA,few,TRBJ1-2,TRBV5-1,CASSLEQGSGYTF,TGCGCCAGCAGCTTGGAACAGGGAAGCGGCTACACCTTC
NA,NA,TRBJ2-2,TRBV7-9,CASTGRDRGAVF,TGTGCCAGCACGGGGCGGGATCGGGGAGCTGTTTTT
NA,NA,TRBJ1-5,TRBV7-4,CASSLLFREMDYNSNQPQHF,TGTGCCAGCAGCTTGTTATTCAGGGAGATGGACTATAATAGCAATCAGCCCCAGCATTTT
TRBD2,NA,TRBJ2-1,TRBV5-1,CASSPRTSGEGYNEQFF,TGCGCCAGCAGCCCACGGACTAGCGGGGAGGGCTACAATGAGCAGTTCTTC
TRBD1,NA,TRBJ1-5,TRBV30,CAWSDPTGGGQPQHF,TGTGCCTGGAGTGACCCGACAGGGGGAGGTCAGCCCCAGCATTTT
NA,NA,TRBJ1-1,TRBV29-1,CSVGAGSEAFF,TGCAGCGTTGGGGCCGGCTCTGAAGCTTTCTTT
NA,NA,TRBJ1-2,TRBV18,CASSPPSGVGGYTF,TGTGCCAGCTCACCACCATCGGGGGTTGGCGGCTACACCTTC
TRBD1,NA,TRBJ1-6,TRBV6-2/TRBV6-3,CASSYSGQGATRNSPLHF,TGTGCCAGCAGTTACTCGGGACAGGGGGCTACTCGTAATTCACCCCTCCACTTT
TRBD1,NA,TRBJ1-4,TRBV28,CASSFTGQAAEKLFF,TGTGCCAGCAGTTTCACTGGACAGGCGGCCGAAAAACTGTTTTTT
NA,NA,TRBJ1-5,TRBV23-1,CASSQSGRGGNQPQHF,TGCGCCAGCAGTCAATCAGGGAGGGGGGGCAATCAGCCCCAGCATTTT
TRBD1,NA,TRBJ1-1,TRBV7-9,CASTSWYWDRFTEAFF,TGTGCCAGCACCTCCTGGTATTGGGACAGATTCACTGAAGCTTTCTTT
NA,NA,TRBJ1-1,TRBV2,CASVEGSEAFF,TGTGCCAGCGTCGAGGGATCTGAAGCTTTCTTT
NA,NA,TRBJ2-2,TRBV27,CASSFEAAARTGELFF,TGTGCCAGCAGTTTTGAGGCGGCAGCCCGCACCGGGGAGCTGTTTTTT
TRBD1,NA,TRBJ2-2,TRBV6-5,CASSYGDRNTGELFF,TGTGCCAGCAGTTACGGGGACAGGAACACCGGGGAGCTGTTTTTT
NA,NA,TRBJ1-5,TRBV30,CAWGRRDNQPQHF,TGTGCCTGGGGTCGGAGGGATAATCAGCCCCAGCATTTT
TRBD2,NA,TRBJ2-1,TRBV4-1,CASSQGHSGGAYNEQFF,TGCGCCAGCAGCCAAGGGCACAGCGGGGGGGCCTACAATGAGCAGTTCTTC
NA,NA,TRBJ2-1,TRBV29-1,CSVSGRNNEQFF,TGCAGCGTGAGCGGACGGAACAATGAGCAGTTCTTC
TRBD2,NA,TRBJ2-7,TRBV7-2,CASSLQTSGGRYEQYF,TGTGCCAGCAGCCTCCAAACTAGCGGGGGCCGCTACGAGCAGTACTTC
NA,NA,TRBJ1-4,TRBV2,CASSGEATNEKLFF,TGTGCCAGCAGTGGAGAAGCAACTAATGAAAAACTGTTTTTT
NA,NA,TRBJ1-2,TRBV27,CASSSYDNGYTF,TGTGCCAGCAGTTCCTACGATAATGGCTACACCTTC
TRBD2,NA,TRBJ2-5,TRBV7-6,CASSLKRGGPQETQYF,TGTGCCAGCAGCTTAAAGCGGGGGGGCCCTCAAGAGACCCAGTACTTC
NA,NA,TRBJ1-2,TRBV30,CAWNLGLSGGYGYTF,TGTGCCTGGAATCTAGGTCTGTCCGGGGGCTATGGCTACACCTTC
TRBD1,NA,TRBJ1-2,TRBV29-1,CSGQTGGDYGYTF,TGCAGCGGACAGACAGGGGGCGACTATGGCTACACCTTC
NA,NA,TRBJ2-7,TRBV11-2,CASSLDLMAGQTSYEQYF,TGTGCCAGCAGCTTAGATCTAATGGCGGGACAGACCTCCTACGAGCAGTACTTC
TRBD1,NA,TRBJ2-6,TRBV28,CASSQRDRPLTF,TGTGCCAGCAGTCAAAGGGACAGGCCCTTGACTTTC
TRBD1,NA,TRBJ1-4,TRBV7-2,CASSLQGAQEKLFF,TGTGCCAGCAGCTTGCAGGGGGCACAGGAAAAACTGTTTTTT